These 30 T cell receptor beta chains share one sample of origin, sequenced in a study of blood T cells in healthy people across ages. Alongside a J-beta primer mix, a sample-barcoded 5' primer served in a second PCR lasting roughly 7 to 11 cycles. Each CDR3 protein gets one entry after TCRdb re-called the 5' RACE reads with MiXCR. The sample records around 1,500,000 distinct CDR3 sequences, 40% to 50% being singletons. What was sequenced was blood. Every receptor here comes from a woman under 30 in good health.

This clonotype has a handful of counts. CDR3 nucleotide sequence: TGTGCCAGCAGCCCGCGGATCCTCAACCAGCTGAACACTGAAGCTTTCTTT. This codes for CASSPRILNQLNTEAFF. This chain joins TRBV7-9 and TRBJ1-1; D is unclear. The CDR3 runs to 17 residues. The V gene's germline CDR1 is SEHNR and CDR2 FQNEAQ (reference sequence). Trimming took off 5 bases at V and 0 bases at J, with 19 bases between the two ends. Full variable domain (remainder filled in from reference TRBV7-9 and TRBJ1-1): DTGVSQNPRHKITKRGQNVTFRCDPISEHNRLYWYRQTLGQGPEFLTYFQNEAQLEKSRLLSDRFSAERPKGSFSTLEIQRTEQGDSAMYLCASSPRILNQLNTEAFFGQGTRLTVV.

This clonotype was recorded a few times. The chain has TRBV27 and TRBJ2-3; either TRBD1 or TRBD2 may fit D (5 bases each). Germline V gives CDR1 MNHEY, CDR2 SMNVEV (reference sequence). CDR3 size: 19 residues. V lost 2 bases to trimming and J lost 2 bases, with 23 bases between them. CDR3 amino acids: CASSLTGTYLGRFTDTQYF. The DNA of the CDR3 is TGTGCCAGCAGTTTAACCGGGACCTATCTCGGCCGGTTCACAGATACGCAGTATTTT.

V and J are TRBV27 and TRBJ1-1; D may be TRBD1 (5 bases). The CDR3 has 14 residues. Trimming stripped 3 bases from V and 5 bases from J, with 13 bases between. CDR1 and CDR2 (germline): MNHEY, SMNVEV (reference sequence). The DNA for the CDR3 is TGTGCCAGCAGTTTCGCAGGGTCGGGGACTGAAGCTTTCTTT. This encodes CASSFAGSGTEAFF.

The chain carries TRBV3-1 and TRBJ2-2; tentative D call: TRBD2 (6 bases). V lost 1 base to trimming and J lost 4 bases, with 16 bases between them. There are 17 residues in the CDR3. The germline CDR1 and CDR2 sequences are LGHDT and YNNKEL (reference sequence). The CDR3 coding sequence is TGTGCCAGCAGCCAAGCGGAGAGACTAGGGAGCACCGGGGAGCTGTTTTTT. This gives the protein CASSQAERLGSTGELFF.

There are many counts of this clonotype. The rearrangement joins TRBV28 to TRBJ1-2; D is unclear. The CDR3 is made up of 11 amino acids. From germline, CDR1 is MDHEN and CDR2 SYDVKM. V was shortened by 6 bases and J by 4 bases, with 6 bases between the two germline ends. CDR3: CASSLRYGYTF. The CDR3 DNA sequence: TGTGCCAGCAGCCTGCGCTATGGCTACACCTTC.

This rearrangement joins TRBV7-2 to TRBJ2-1, with 10 bases fitting TRBD2. The trim removed 5 bases at V and 7 bases at J, leaving 8 bases unmatched. The germline gives CDR1 SGHTA, CDR2 FQGNSA. The CDR3 spans 15 residues. The CDR3: CASSRSGRVVNEQFF. The CDR3 bases are TGTGCCAGCAGCCGCAGCGGGAGGGTAGTGAATGAGCAGTTCTTC. Using reference TRBV7-2 and TRBJ2-1 for the parts outside the CDR3, the full variable domain is GAGVSQSPSNKVTEKGKDVELRCDPISGHTALYWYRQSLGQGLEFLIYFQGNSAPDKSGLPSDRFSAERTGGSVSTLTIQRTQQEDSAVYLCASSRSGRVVNEQFFGPGTRLTVL.

The V and J genes are TRBV27 and TRBJ1-5, with no clear D. This CDR3 has 13 residues. Germline V gene data show CDR1 as MNHEY and CDR2 as SMNVEV (reference sequence). Trimming took off 5 bases at V and 7 bases at J, with 12 bases between the two ends. CDR3 sequence: CASSLRTGQPQHF. For the CDR3, the DNA is TGTGCCAGCAGTCTTAGGACGGGACAGCCCCAGCATTTT.

This clonotype was picked up a small number of times. The gene calls are TRBV10-3 and TRBJ2-5; tentatively, D is TRBD2 (6 bases). The germline V and J ends were trimmed by 3 bases and 5 bases, with 7 bases remaining between them. CDR1 is ENHRY and CDR2 is SYGVKD in the germline V gene. The CDR3 is made up of 12 amino acids. DNA of the CDR3: TGTGCCATCAGTGATGGAGGGGAGACCCAGTACTTC. Translating gives CAISDGGETQYF.

V is TRBV7-9 and J is TRBJ1-3; 10 nucleotides match TRBD1. The V segment lost 8 bases and the J segment 0 bases; nucleotides outside the gene matches: 7. This CDR3 has 16 residues. Germline V gene lookup returns CDR1 SEHNR and CDR2 FQNEAQ (reference sequence). The CDR3 loop is CASPPRTGGSGNTIYF. The CDR3 DNA reads TGTGCCAGCCCCCCGCGGACAGGGGGCTCTGGAAACACCATATATTTT.

V and J are TRBV2 and TRBJ1-2; D may be TRBD1 (6 bases). Germline values: CDR1 SNHLY, CDR2 FYNNEI. The V gene lost 0 bases and the J gene lost 5 bases, with 13 bases spanning the gap. This CDR3 comprises 15 residues. This CDR3 is CASSEAPRTVYGYTF. CDR3 DNA: TGTGCCAGCAGTGAAGCGCCTCGGACAGTTTATGGCTACACCTTC.

The chain uses TRBV20-1 and TRBJ1-6, with no clear D. CDR1 and CDR2 from the germline V gene are DFQATT and SNEGSKA (reference sequence). This CDR3 spans 17 amino acids. Trimming took 1 base from V and 0 from J, leaving 13 bases between them. In nucleotides, the CDR3 is TGCAGTGCTAGAGGGTCTGCGGGAAGCTCCTATAATTCACCCCTCCACTTT. Its translation: CSARGSAGSSYNSPLHF.

The rearrangement uses TRBV29-1 and TRBJ2-5, with 9 bases matching TRBD1. Germline V lookup: CDR1 SQVTM, CDR2 ANQGSEA. The CDR3 consists of 16 residues. Trimming cost V 3 bases and J 4 bases; bases outside gene matches: 12. The CDR3 DNA reads TGCAGCGTTGACCACCGGGACAGGGAAACCCCAGAGACCCAGTACTTC. Translation gives CSVDHRDRETPETQYF. Supplemented by reference TRBV29-1 and TRBJ2-5, the full variable domain reads SAVISQKPSRDICQRGTSLTIQCQVDSQVTMMFWYRQQPGQSLTLIATANQGSEATYESGFVIDKFPISRPNLTFSTLTVSNMSPEDSSIYLCSVDHRDRETPETQYFGPGTRLLVL.

The chain carries TRBV20-1 and TRBJ2-3; D perhaps matches TRBD2 (5 bases). CDR3 length equals 13 residues. Looked up from germline, CDR1 is DFQATT and CDR2 is SNEGSKA (reference sequence). DNA of the CDR3: TGCAGCGGTGTCGGGAACCTCCCAGATACGCAGTATTTT. It codes for CSGVGNLPDTQYF.

The chain carries TRBV6-5 and TRBJ2-7, with 13 bases fitting TRBD2. The germline V gene has CDR1 MNHEY and CDR2 SVGAGI. The V gene end was trimmed by 7 bases and the J gene end by 3 bases; junction bases not matched to a gene: 6. This CDR3 spans 15 amino acids. The CDR3 coding sequence is TGTGCCAGCACCCGACTAGCGGGAGGACTCTACGAGCAGTACTTC. This sequence encodes CASTRLAGGLYEQYF.

The V and J genes are TRBV3-1 and TRBJ2-5; TRBD2 matches 8 bases. The trim removed 3 bases at V and 3 bases at J, leaving 12 bases unmatched. CDR1 and CDR2 from the germline V gene are LGHDT and YNNKEL (reference sequence). There are 17 residues in the CDR3. The CDR3 sequence is CASSQDVLALAEETQYF. In DNA form, the CDR3 reads TGTGCCAGCAGCCAGGATGTCTTAGCACTAGCGGAAGAGACCCAGTACTTC.

J is TRBJ2-7 and V is TRBV7-2; 12 nucleotides align to TRBD2. Germline V gene sequence: CDR1 SGHTA, CDR2 FQGNSA. The CDR3 covers 17 residues. J gave up 4 bases and V 5 bases, and 12 bases lay outside the gene matches. The chain's CDR3 is CASSVRASGRALYEQYF. The CDR3, as DNA: TGTGCCAGCAGCGTGAGGGCTAGCGGGAGGGCATTGTACGAGCAGTACTTC.

This clonotype was seen more than once but under ten times. The J gene is TRBJ1-1, the V gene TRBV6-1; D call uncertain. The CDR3 length is 13 residues. Trimming stripped 3 bases from V and 10 bases from J, with 15 bases between. Germline loops: CDR1 MNHNS, CDR2 SASEGT. DNA for the CDR3: TGTGCCAGCAGTGATGTCGGGCCCCACGGAGCTTTCTTT. Translation gives CASSDVGPHGAFF.

The V gene is TRBV6-2 or TRBV6-3, the J gene TRBJ2-5; D may be TRBD1 or TRBD2 (5 bases each). The tail of the sequence fits TRBJ2-7 better, so the J call may be wrong. The CDR3 consists of 14 residues. Germline CDR1 MNHEY, CDR2 SVGEGT. CDR3 nucleotide sequence: TGTGCCAGCAGGACTACTGGGACCAGTGGCGAGCAGTACTTC. It translates to CASRTTGTSGEQYF.

The rearrangement links TRBV12-3 or TRBV12-4 to TRBJ1-1; 7 positions match TRBD1. After removal of 7 bases from V and 0 bases from J, the junction contained 5 bases not matched to a gene. The CDR3 is made up of 14 amino acids. The CDR3 DNA sequence: TGTGCCAGCAATCCTCAGGGGGTGAACACTGAAGCTTTCTTT. Protein product: CASNPQGVNTEAFF.

This clonotype has just a few counts. This rearrangement joins TRBV20-1 to TRBJ2-3; no clear D gene. The V end lost 6 bases, the J end lost 1 base, and 8 bases lay between the germline ends. CDR3 length: 12 residues. Germline V lookup: CDR1 DFQATT, CDR2 SNEGSKA (reference sequence). The CDR3 protein is CSAPGGTDTQYF. The CDR3 nucleotides are TGCAGTGCCCCCGGAGGCACAGATACGCAGTATTTT.

This clonotype was detected once. V is TRBV20-1 and J is TRBJ2-5, with 8 bases fitting TRBD2. The J call may not be correct, given that the DNA end is closer to TRBJ2-7. Germline lookup yields CDR1 DFQATT and CDR2 SNEGSKA (reference sequence). The CDR3 consists of 11 residues. CDR3 sequence reads: CSAGGGAEQYF. As DNA, the CDR3 is TGCAGTGCCGGGGGGGGTGCCGAGCAGTACTTC.

The J gene is TRBJ1-2, the V gene TRBV29-1, with D perhaps matching TRBD1 (5 bases). V was cut by 3 bases and J by 3 bases, with 14 bases left in between. Germline V CDR1 and CDR2: SQVTM, ANQGSEA. There are 14 residues in the CDR3. The DNA of the CDR3 is TGCAGCGTTGACGGGGGTCTGGGGTACTATGGCTACACCTTC. It is translated as CSVDGGLGYYGYTF.

This sequence joins TRBV6-5 and TRBJ1-2, with a tentative D call TRBD1 (6 bases). V lost 6 bases and J lost 7, with 21 bases in between. Germline V gene data show CDR1 as MNHEY and CDR2 as SVGAGI. The CDR3 spans 15 residues. CDR3 DNA: TGTGCCAGCAGGGCCTCAACAGGGAGCATCTCTGGCTACACCTTC. Translated: CASRASTGSISGYTF.

In this sample, this clonotype turned up a few times. The rearrangement joins TRBV9 to TRBJ1-2, with TRBD1 matching over 9 bases. The CDR3 totals 14 residues. Germline CDR1 reads SGDLS; CDR2 reads YYNGEE. V shed 2 bases and J 7 bases; nucleotides not matched to a gene: 6. The CDR3 bases are TGTGCCAGCAGCGTGTGGGACAGGGATCCTGGCTACACCTTC. Its protein product is CASSVWDRDPGYTF.

The chain joins TRBV3-1 to TRBJ1-4; tentatively, D is TRBD1 (6 bases). Trimming took off 1 base at V and 9 bases at J, with 18 bases between the two ends. CDR1 is LGHDT and CDR2 is YNNKEL in the germline V gene (reference sequence). This CDR3 is built from 16 residues. The CDR3 nucleotides read TGTGCCAGCAGCCAAGTCGGGGGGGCGGCGGGAAAAAAACTGTTTTTT. It specifies CASSQVGGAAGKKLFF.

This clonotype was seen a handful of times. The V call is TRBV21-1, the J call TRBJ2-3; the D call TRBD1 from the table was never checked on the DNA. TRBV21-1 is marked as a pseudogene. The CDR3 loop spans 14 amino acids. The CDR3 DNA follows: TGTGCCAGCAGGCTCGGACAGTGCACAGATACGCAGTATTTT. Translating gives CASRLGQCTDTQYF.

The chain recombines TRBV10-2 with TRBJ2-7, with TRBD1 matching over 7 bases. With 8 bases clipped from V and 4 bases from J, the junction kept 11 bases outside the gene matches. CDR3 length: 14 amino acids. Germline assignment: CDR1 WSHSY and CDR2 SAAADI. For the CDR3, the DNA is TGCGCCAGCCTAGGGGACAGACGTCAGTACGAGCAGTACTTC. This encodes CASLGDRRQYEQYF.

CDR3 nucleotides: TGTGCCAGCAGTTATTCAGCGGGATCTGGGGACGAGCGGTACTTC. Its protein product is CASSYSAGSGDERYF. This chain links TRBV6-6 with TRBJ2-5, with TRBD2 matching over 7 bases. This CDR3 is built from 15 residues. Germline V gene lookup returns CDR1 MNHNY and CDR2 SVGAGI (reference sequence). The ends lost 3 bases at V and 13 bases at J; junction bases unmatched: 17.

The chain combines TRBV3-1 with TRBJ2-5; TRBD2 agrees at 8 bases. The CDR3 is made up of 18 amino acids. Trimming took 0 bases from V and 1 from J; bases not matched to a gene: 10. CDR1 is LGHDT and CDR2 is YNNKEL in the germline V gene (reference sequence). The CDR3 nucleotides are TGTGCCAGCAGCCAAGATGTCGGGATAGCGGGACGCCAAGAGACCCAGTACTTC. Protein product: CASSQDVGIAGRQETQYF.

The sample holds a few counts of this clonotype. The V call is TRBV20-1, the J call TRBJ1-2; 9 nucleotides agree with TRBD1. Germline-derived CDR1 and CDR2 are DFQATT and SNEGSKA (reference sequence). J was trimmed by 7 bases and V by 3 bases; bases with no gene match: 9. The length of the CDR3 is 14 residues. The CDR3 spells CSASAVGQGLGYTF. The CDR3 DNA follows: TGCAGTGCTAGTGCCGTAGGACAGGGGCTTGGCTACACCTTC.